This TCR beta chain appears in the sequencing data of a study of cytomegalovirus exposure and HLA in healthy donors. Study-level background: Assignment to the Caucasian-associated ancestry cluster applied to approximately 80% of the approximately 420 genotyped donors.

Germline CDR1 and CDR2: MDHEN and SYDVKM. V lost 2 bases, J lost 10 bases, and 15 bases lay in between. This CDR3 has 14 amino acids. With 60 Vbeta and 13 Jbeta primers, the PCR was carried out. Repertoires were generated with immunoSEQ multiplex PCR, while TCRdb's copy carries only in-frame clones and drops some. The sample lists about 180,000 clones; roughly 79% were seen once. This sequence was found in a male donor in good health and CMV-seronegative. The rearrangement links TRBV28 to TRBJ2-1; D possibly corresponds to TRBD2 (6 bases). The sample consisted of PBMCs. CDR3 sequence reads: CASSLGSGPTEQFF. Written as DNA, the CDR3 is TGTGCCAGCAGTTTAGGTAGCGGCCCCACCGAGCAGTTCTTC.